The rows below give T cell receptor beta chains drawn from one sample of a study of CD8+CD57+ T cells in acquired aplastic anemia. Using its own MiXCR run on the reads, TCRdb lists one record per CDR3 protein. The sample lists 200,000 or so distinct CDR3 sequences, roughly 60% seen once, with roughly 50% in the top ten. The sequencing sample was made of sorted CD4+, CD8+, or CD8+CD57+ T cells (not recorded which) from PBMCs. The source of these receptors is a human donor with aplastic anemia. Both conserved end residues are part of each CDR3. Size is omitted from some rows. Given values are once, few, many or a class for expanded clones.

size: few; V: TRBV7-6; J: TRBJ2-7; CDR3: CASSLSGGEQYF
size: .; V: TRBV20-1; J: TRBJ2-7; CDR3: CSARNGYSYEQYF
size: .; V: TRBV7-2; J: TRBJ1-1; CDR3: CASQGQPNTEAFF
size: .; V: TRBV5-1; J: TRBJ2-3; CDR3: CASSQRQGRTDTQYF
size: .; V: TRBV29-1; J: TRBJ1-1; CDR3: CSERNQGRAEAFF
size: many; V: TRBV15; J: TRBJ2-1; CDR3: CATSSYLGGDEQFF
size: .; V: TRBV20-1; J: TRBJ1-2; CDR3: CSASDDYGYTF
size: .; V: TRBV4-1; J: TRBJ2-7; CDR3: CASSPGLSSYEQYF
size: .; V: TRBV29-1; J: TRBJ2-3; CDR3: CSVNPPGGTQYF
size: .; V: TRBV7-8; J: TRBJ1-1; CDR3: CASSLATGGTNTEAFF
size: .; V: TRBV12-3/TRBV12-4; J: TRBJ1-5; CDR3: CASSFGLRGGQPQHF
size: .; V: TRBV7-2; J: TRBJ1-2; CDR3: CASSWEGQGNYGYTF
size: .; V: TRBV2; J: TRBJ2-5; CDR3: CASSESFAGGGETQYF
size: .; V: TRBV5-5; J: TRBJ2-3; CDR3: CASSLRLGGDTQYF
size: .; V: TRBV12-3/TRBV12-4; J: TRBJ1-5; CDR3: CASSQQGAYNQPQHF
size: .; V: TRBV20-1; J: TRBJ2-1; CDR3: CSASRLADRGDEQFF
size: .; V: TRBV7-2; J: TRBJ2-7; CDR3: CASSSWKGGYEQYF
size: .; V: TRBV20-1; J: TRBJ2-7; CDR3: CSASWRGGWGEQYF
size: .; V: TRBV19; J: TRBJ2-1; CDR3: CASSQIAGANNEQFF
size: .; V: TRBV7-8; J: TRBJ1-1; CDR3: CASSDTGVVGRDTEAFF
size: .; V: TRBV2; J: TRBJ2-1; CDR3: CASSLDRNNEQFF
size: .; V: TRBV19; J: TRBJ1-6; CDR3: CASSFTETYNSPLHF
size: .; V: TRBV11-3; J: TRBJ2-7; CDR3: CASSSSPGQGYEQYF
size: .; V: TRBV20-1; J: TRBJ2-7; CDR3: CSAREYSEQYF
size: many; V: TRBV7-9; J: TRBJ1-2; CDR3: CASSSTTGALIVGYTF
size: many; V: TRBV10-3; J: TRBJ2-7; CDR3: CAISQLAGDYEQYF
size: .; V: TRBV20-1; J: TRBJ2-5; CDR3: CSAKGQDQETQYF
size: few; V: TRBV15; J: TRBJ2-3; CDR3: CATSKGGSGGTDTQYF
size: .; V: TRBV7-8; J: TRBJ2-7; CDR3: CASSLTDREKGNEQYF
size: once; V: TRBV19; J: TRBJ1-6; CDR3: CASSTPEGPGPLHF
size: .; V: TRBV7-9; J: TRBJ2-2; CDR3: CASSLGVRPQSNTGELFF
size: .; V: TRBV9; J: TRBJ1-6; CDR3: CASSVPGQGAPLHF
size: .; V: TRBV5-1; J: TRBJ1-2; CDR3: CASSLEPADYGYTF
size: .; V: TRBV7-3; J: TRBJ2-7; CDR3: CASKASGTYEQYF
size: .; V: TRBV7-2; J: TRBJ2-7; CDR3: CASSGGGQGEQYF
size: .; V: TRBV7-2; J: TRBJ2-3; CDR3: CASSLSAAVWLDTQYF
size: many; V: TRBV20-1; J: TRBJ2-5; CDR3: CSAGGDSQETQYF
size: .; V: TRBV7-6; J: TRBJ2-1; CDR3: CASSLAISGRAYNEQFF
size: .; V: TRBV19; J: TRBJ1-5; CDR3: CASSIRQGNQPQHF
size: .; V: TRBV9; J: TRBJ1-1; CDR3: CASSVAGGQAAFF
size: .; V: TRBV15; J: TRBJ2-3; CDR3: CATSRDRLASTDTQYF
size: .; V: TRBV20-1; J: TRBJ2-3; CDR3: CSARGIRGRPSTDTQYF
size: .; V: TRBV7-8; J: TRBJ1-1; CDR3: CASSLTTGYTEAFF
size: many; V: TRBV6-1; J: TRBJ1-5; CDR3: CASSVFWGGNQPQHF
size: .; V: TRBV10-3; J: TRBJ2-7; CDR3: CAISDTEYEQYF
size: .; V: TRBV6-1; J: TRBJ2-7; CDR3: CASQQGAREQYF
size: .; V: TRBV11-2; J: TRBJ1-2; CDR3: CASSLDPDRGHGYTF
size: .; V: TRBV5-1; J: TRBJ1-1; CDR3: CASSEAGKMNTEAFF
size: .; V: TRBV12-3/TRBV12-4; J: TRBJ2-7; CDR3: CASSAAGTSPRDEQYF
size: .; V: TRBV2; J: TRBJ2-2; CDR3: CASSDRHSNTGELFF
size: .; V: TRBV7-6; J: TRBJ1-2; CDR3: CASSLNTNYGYTF